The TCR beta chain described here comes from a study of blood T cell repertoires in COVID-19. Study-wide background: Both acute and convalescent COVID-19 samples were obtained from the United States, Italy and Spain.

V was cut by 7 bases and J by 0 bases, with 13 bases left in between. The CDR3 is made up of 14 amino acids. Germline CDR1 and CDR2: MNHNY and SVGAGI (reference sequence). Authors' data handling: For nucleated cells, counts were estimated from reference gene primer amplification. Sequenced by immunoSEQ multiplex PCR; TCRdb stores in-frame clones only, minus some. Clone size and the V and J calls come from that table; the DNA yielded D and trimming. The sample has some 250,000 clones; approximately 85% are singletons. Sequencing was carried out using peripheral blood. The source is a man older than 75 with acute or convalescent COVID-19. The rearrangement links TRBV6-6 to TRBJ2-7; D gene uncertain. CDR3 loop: CASTRDIFSYEQYF. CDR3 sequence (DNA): TGTGCCAGCACCCGAGACATCTTCTCCTACGAGCAGTACTTC.